One sample yielded the 30 T cell receptor beta chains listed below, sequenced in a study of graft-versus-host responses after intestinal transplantation. The repertoire was sequenced with immunoSEQ multiplex PCR; TCRdb's copy has only in-frame clones and lacks some. The sample carries tens of thousands of clones, 85% to 95% recorded once. The specimen was PBMCs, collected about 120 weeks after a first intestinal transplant, on the day of a second. These receptors all stem from a human patient who received an intestinal transplant, so some T cells may come from the graft donor.

The chain uses TRBV5-6 and TRBJ2-1, with 11 bases fitting TRBD2. The germline V gene has CDR1 SGHDT and CDR2 YYEEEE. CDR3 length: 16 amino acids. J was trimmed by 4 bases and V by 4 bases; bases with no gene match: 7. This CDR3 is CASSAPGLADYNEQFF. CDR3 sequence (DNA): TGTGCCAGCAGCGCACCGGGACTAGCGGATTACAATGAGCAGTTCTTC.

The V and J genes are TRBV30 and TRBJ2-7; possibly TRBD1 for D (5 bases). The V gene lost 0 bases and the J gene lost 9 bases, with 9 bases spanning the gap. CDR1 GTSNPN and CDR2 SVGIG come from the germline V gene (reference sequence). The CDR3 covers 11 residues. CDR3 sequence (DNA): TGTGCCTGGAGTGTTTTCACAGGGCAGTACTTC. Amino acids: CAWSVFTGQYF.

The V call is TRBV11-3, the J call TRBJ2-7; 7 bases agree with TRBD1. This CDR3 region has 14 residues. Unmatched junction bases numbered 6, after V lost 5 bases and J lost 2 bases. CDR1 is SGHNT and CDR2 is YENEEA in the germline V gene. The CDR3 loop reads CASSPRQGAYEQYF. The CDR3 DNA follows: TGTGCCAGCAGCCCACGGCAGGGGGCCTACGAGCAGTACTTC.

On this clone itself: Mismatch with germline at one junction end may stem from a read error. This rearrangement joins TRBV7-7 to TRBJ2-7; D may be TRBD1 or TRBD2 (5 bases each). Germline CDR1 reads SSHAT; CDR2 reads FNYEAQ (reference sequence). CDR3 length: 15 amino acids. The CDR3 DNA reads TGTGCTAGCAGCTTTGGGACGGCTGACGTCTACGAGCAGTACTTC. This codes for CASSFGTADVYEQYF.

V is TRBV28 and J is TRBJ2-7; tentative D call: TRBD2 (5 bases). CDR1 is MDHEN, CDR2 SYDVKM, per germline. This CDR3 is built from 12 residues. Trimming pared 6 bases from V and 3 bases from J, leaving 9 bases between. The CDR3 nucleotides are TGTGCCAGCAGCCCCGGGGACTACGAGCAGTACTTC. It translates to CASSPGDYEQYF.

This chain links TRBV7-6 with TRBJ2-7; 8 nucleotides align to TRBD2. V was pared by 5 bases and J by 4 bases, with 4 bases of the junction left unmatched. The CDR3 runs 13 residues. In germline, CDR1 is SGHVS, CDR2 FNYEAQ. For the CDR3, the DNA is TGTGCCAGCAGCCCGGGGGGGTGGTACGAGCAGTACTTC. It encodes CASSPGGWYEQYF.

CDR3 loop: CSATAETNYGYTF. Here the CDR3 DNA reads TGCAGCGCTACAGCGGAGACTAACTATGGCTACACCTTC. V usage is TRBV29-1 and J usage is TRBJ1-2; D not certain. The CDR3 has 13 amino acids. Trimming pared 7 bases from V and 0 bases from J, leaving 12 bases between. Per the germline V gene, CDR1 is SQVTM and CDR2 is ANQGSEA.

J is TRBJ2-7 and V is TRBV11-2, with TRBD2 matching over 10 bases. The CDR3 extends over 14 amino acids. Germline lookup yields CDR1 SGHAT and CDR2 FQNNGV. The V and J ends lost 5 bases and 6 bases, in that order; junction bases with no gene match: 7. Here the CDR3 reads CASSVLAGRAEQYF. The CDR3 DNA is TGTGCCAGCAGCGTACTAGCGGGACGCGCCGAGCAGTACTTC.

The V gene is TRBV10-2, the J gene TRBJ2-1; 9 bases align to TRBD2. This CDR3 has 16 amino acids. Germline CDR1 WSHSY, CDR2 SAAADI. The junction had 5 bases not matched to a gene; V was cut back by 1 base and J by 4 bases. The CDR3 nucleotides are TGCGCCAGCAGTGAGTACTTAGCGGGAGTTTACAATGAGCAGTTCTTC. Translated, it gives CASSEYLAGVYNEQFF.

The genes are TRBV5-1 and TRBJ1-5, with D uncertain. V shed 1 base and J shed 2 bases, with 10 bases lying between them. This CDR3 spans 15 amino acids. CDR1 is SGHRS, CDR2 YFSETQ, per germline. The CDR3 sequence is CASSLLGQGNQPQHF. CDR3 bases: TGCGCCAGCAGCTTGCTAGGGCAAGGCAATCAGCCCCAGCATTTT.

The gene calls are TRBV19 and TRBJ2-7; the match to TRBD1 covers 10 bases. CDR1 and CDR2 from the germline V gene are LNHDA and SQIVND (reference sequence). After removal of 1 base from V and 6 bases from J, the junction contained 18 bases not matched to a gene. The CDR3 is 19 residues long. CDR3 region: CASSIASGTGASSPSEQYF. As DNA, the CDR3 is TGTGCCAGTAGTATAGCATCGGGGACAGGGGCGTCATCCCCGAGCGAGCAGTACTTC. Full variable domain (outside the CDR3, taken from reference TRBV19 and TRBJ2-7): DGGITQSPKYLFRKEGQNVTLSCEQNLNHDAMYWYRQDPGQGLRLIYYSQIVNDFQKGDIAEGYSVSREKKESFPLTVTSAQKNPTAFYLCASSIASGTGASSPSEQYFGPGTRLTVT.

This chain links TRBV9 with TRBJ2-7, with a tentative D call TRBD2 (7 bases). V shed 2 bases and J shed 3 bases, with 21 bases lying between them. Germline V gene lookup returns CDR1 SGDLS and CDR2 YYNGEE. The length of the CDR3 is 17 residues. CDR3 in amino acids: CASSVAVGASGGYEQYF. The CDR3 coding sequence is TGTGCCAGCAGCGTCGCGGTGGGGGCTAGCGGAGGCTACGAGCAGTACTTC.

The chain joins TRBV21-1 to TRBJ2-7; TRBD1 reflects the table's D call only, with no check against the DNA. TRBV21-1 is listed as a pseudogene. This CDR3 has 18 amino acids. DNA of the CDR3: TGTGCCAGCACCAGCGGATTCAGAAGAGACAGGGATTCCCACGAGCAGTACTTC. Its protein product is CASTSGFRRDRDSHEQYF.

The chain recombines TRBV29-1 with TRBJ2-2; D not certain. V lost 1 base, J lost 5 bases, and 5 bases lay in between. CDR1 SQVTM and CDR2 ANQGSEA come from the germline V gene. The CDR3 totals 12 residues. CDR3 DNA: TGCAGCGTTGAAGCCGGGACCGGGGAGCTGTTTTTT. It yields the protein CSVEAGTGELFF.

This clone was seen more than once but under ten times. V is TRBV29-1 and J is TRBJ1-2, with TRBD1 matching over 7 bases. V lost 2 bases to trimming and J lost 4 bases; unmatched junction nucleotides: 10. This CDR3 region has 15 residues. Germline V gives CDR1 SQVTM, CDR2 ANQGSEA. The CDR3 reads CSVETSTDRSYGYTF. The DNA for the CDR3 is TGCAGCGTTGAAACCTCCACGGACAGGTCCTATGGCTACACCTTC.

The chain has TRBV18 and TRBJ1-1; D not resolved. Germline values: CDR1 KGHSH, CDR2 LQKENI. The ends were cut back, 3 bases at V and 3 bases at J, with 17 bases in the middle. This CDR3 region has 16 residues. The CDR3, as DNA: TGTGCCAGCTCACCCAGTGACCGCCCGGAGTACACTGAAGCTTTCTTT. Translating it yields CASSPSDRPEYTEAFF. The full variable domain, rest sourced from reference TRBV18 and TRBJ1-1, is NAGVMQNPRHLVRRRGQEARLRCSPMKGHSHVYWYRQLPEEGLKFMVYLQKENIIDESGMPKERFSAEFPKEGPSILRIQQVVRGDSAAYFCASSPSDRPEYTEAFFGQGTRLTVV.

This chain links TRBV11-3 with TRBJ2-2, with TRBD2 matching over 7 bases. J gave up 4 bases and V 5 bases, and 7 bases lay outside the gene matches. Looked up from germline, CDR1 is SGHNT and CDR2 is YENEEA. The CDR3 consists of 15 residues. CDR3 bases: TGTGCCAGCAGCAAAGGCGGGAGTAGCACCGGGGAGCTGTTTTTT. It specifies CASSKGGSSTGELFF.

This clone occurred once. This chain connects TRBV18 to TRBJ1-5, with D tentatively TRBD1 (5 bases). This CDR3 is 16 amino acids long. The germline V and J ends were trimmed by 3 bases and 4 bases, with 16 bases remaining between them. In germline, CDR1 is KGHSH, CDR2 LQKENI. In DNA form, the CDR3 reads TGTGCCAGCTCACCGGGGACGGTAACCTTAAATCAGCCCCAGCATTTT. Protein product: CASSPGTVTLNQPQHF.

The chain uses TRBV11-3 and TRBJ2-1; no firm D call. V was clipped by 6 bases and J by 6 bases, with 9 bases between them. The CDR3 sequence is 12 residues long. Per the germline V gene, CDR1 is SGHNT and CDR2 is YENEEA. The CDR3 loop reads CASRGQSNEQFF. In DNA, the CDR3 is TGTGCCAGCAGAGGCCAGAGCAATGAGCAGTTCTTC. Filled out from reference TRBV11-3 and TRBJ2-1, the complete variable domain reads EAGVVQSPRYKIIEKKQPVAFWCNPISGHNTLYWYLQNLGQGPELLIRYENEEAVDDSQLPKDRFSAERLKGVDSTLKIQPAELGDSAVYLCASRGQSNEQFFGPGTRLTVL.

J is TRBJ2-7 and V is TRBV6-1, with a weak D call TRBD1 (6 bases). Germline values: CDR1 MNHNS, CDR2 SASEGT. This CDR3 comprises 11 residues. V lost 7 bases and J lost 6, with 10 bases in between. The CDR3 DNA follows: TGTGCCAGCACCACAGGGCGCGAGCAGTACTTC. This encodes CASTTGREQYF.

The genes are TRBV18 and TRBJ2-1, with 13 bases lining up with TRBD2. The length of the CDR3 is 15 residues. V was pared by 0 bases and J by 9 bases, with 2 bases of the junction left unmatched. Germline CDR1 KGHSH, CDR2 LQKENI. Written as DNA, the CDR3 is TGTGCCAGCTCACCACCGGGACTAGCGGGAACTGAGCAGTTCTTC. It codes for CASSPPGLAGTEQFF.

The chain links TRBV28 to TRBJ2-5, with a possible D match to TRBD2 (6 bases). Germline CDR1 reads MDHEN; CDR2 reads SYDVKM. V was trimmed by 6 bases and J by 11 bases, leaving 16 bases between them. The length of the CDR3 is 12 residues. CDR3 DNA: TGTGCCAGCAGCTTCTCCCCTCGGGAGCAGTACTTC. It encodes CASSFSPREQYF.

The V and J genes are TRBV14 and TRBJ1-1; no reliable D call. The CDR3 consists of 15 residues. Germline CDR1 and CDR2: SGHDN and FVKESK. Trimming took off 1 base at V and 0 bases at J, with 9 bases between the two ends. Here the CDR3 reads CASSQVLQVNTEAFF. In DNA form, the CDR3 reads TGTGCCAGCAGCCAAGTGTTGCAGGTGAACACTGAAGCTTTCTTT. The full variable domain, rest sourced from reference TRBV14 and TRBJ1-1, is EAGVTQFPSHSVIEKGQTVTLRCDPISGHDNLYWYRRVMGKEIKFLLHFVKESKQDESGMPNNRFLAERTGGTYSTLKVQPAELEDSGVYFCASSQVLQVNTEAFFGQGTRLTVV.

The chain uses TRBV4-1 and TRBJ2-3; D not certain. The CDR3 has 16 amino acids. V shed 0 bases and J shed 1 base, with 11 bases lying between them. CDR1 and CDR2 from the germline V gene are MGHRA and YSYEKL. The CDR3 spells CASSQDGRVGTDTQYF. Written as DNA, the CDR3 is TGCGCCAGCAGCCAAGACGGCCGCGTGGGCACAGATACGCAGTATTTT.

In this sample, this clone turned up once. J is TRBJ2-7 and V is TRBV6-4; 14 bases are a match to TRBD2. Germline CDR1 and CDR2: MRHNA and SNTAGT. This CDR3 spans 14 amino acids. Trimming at V came to 7 bases and at J to 7 bases, leaving 6 bases not matched to a gene. This CDR3 reads CASTRTSGRQEQYF. The CDR3 DNA follows: TGTGCCAGCACCCGGACTAGCGGGAGGCAAGAGCAGTACTTC.

V and J are TRBV9 and TRBJ1-5; D is uncertain. This CDR3 is built from 13 residues. V lost 0 bases to trimming and J lost 9 bases, with 10 bases between them. CDR1 is SGDLS, CDR2 YYNGEE, per germline. The CDR3 DNA reads as TGTGCCAGCAGCGTAGGCCCGAAGGGGCCCCAGCATTTT. Translation: CASSVGPKGPQHF.

This clone came up once. This chain links TRBV5-1 with TRBJ2-7; 8 bases fit TRBD2. The germline V gene has CDR1 SGHRS and CDR2 YFSETQ. This CDR3 has 15 residues. V shed 4 bases, J shed 6 bases, and the junction held 12 bases outside the gene matches. The chain's CDR3 is CASSLAGGGPFEQYF. CDR3 DNA sequence: TGCGCCAGCAGCCTGGCGGGAGGAGGGCCTTTCGAGCAGTACTTC.

This chain joins TRBV2 and TRBJ1-6; no clear D gene. V was trimmed by 8 bases and J by 7 bases, leaving 15 bases between them. Germline loops: CDR1 SNHLY, CDR2 FYNNEI. The CDR3 loop spans 14 amino acids. The CDR3 region has the DNA TGTGCCAGCGCCCCAGGTCAATCCAATTCACCCCTCCACTTT. Encoded protein: CASAPGQSNSPLHF.

In DNA, the CDR3 is TGCGCCAGCAGCCACGGGACAGCGTACCAAGAGACCCAGTACTTC. It codes for CASSHGTAYQETQYF. V gene TRBV4-1 combines with J gene TRBJ2-5; 7 bases match TRBD1. J was trimmed by 0 bases and V by 3 bases; bases with no gene match: 4. The CDR3 runs to 15 residues. Germline CDR1 is MGHRA and CDR2 is YSYEKL.

This clone came up once. The chain combines TRBV5-4 with TRBJ2-3, with a weak D call TRBD2 (6 bases). The length of the CDR3 is 14 residues. CDR1 is SGHNT and CDR2 is YYREEE in the germline V gene (reference sequence). V shed 2 bases and J shed 4 bases, with 11 bases lying between them. Here the CDR3 reads CASSFSGFSDTQYF. The DNA for the CDR3 is TGTGCCAGCAGCTTTAGCGGATTCTCAGATACGCAGTATTTT.